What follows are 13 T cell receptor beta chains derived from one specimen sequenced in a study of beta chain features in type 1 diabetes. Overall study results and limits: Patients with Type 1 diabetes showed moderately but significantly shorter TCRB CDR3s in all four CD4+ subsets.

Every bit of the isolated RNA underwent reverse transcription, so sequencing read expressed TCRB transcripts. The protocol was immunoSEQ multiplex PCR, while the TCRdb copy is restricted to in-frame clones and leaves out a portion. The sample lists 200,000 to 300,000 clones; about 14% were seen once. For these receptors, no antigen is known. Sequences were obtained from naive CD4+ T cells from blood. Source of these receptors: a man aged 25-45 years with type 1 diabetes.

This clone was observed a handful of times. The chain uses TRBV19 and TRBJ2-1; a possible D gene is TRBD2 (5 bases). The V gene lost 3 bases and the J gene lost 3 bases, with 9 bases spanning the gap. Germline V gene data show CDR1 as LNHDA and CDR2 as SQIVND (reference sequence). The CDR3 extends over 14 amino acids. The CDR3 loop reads CASSIGRDYNEQFF. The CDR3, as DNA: TGTGCCAGTAGTATTGGTCGGGACTACAATGAGCAGTTCTTC.

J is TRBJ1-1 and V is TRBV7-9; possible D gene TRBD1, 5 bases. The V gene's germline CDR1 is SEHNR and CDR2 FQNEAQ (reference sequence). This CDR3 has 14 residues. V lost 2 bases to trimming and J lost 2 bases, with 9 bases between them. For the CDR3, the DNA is TGTGCCAGCAGCTTATGGGGGACTAACACTGAAGCTTTCTTT. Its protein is CASSLWGTNTEAFF.

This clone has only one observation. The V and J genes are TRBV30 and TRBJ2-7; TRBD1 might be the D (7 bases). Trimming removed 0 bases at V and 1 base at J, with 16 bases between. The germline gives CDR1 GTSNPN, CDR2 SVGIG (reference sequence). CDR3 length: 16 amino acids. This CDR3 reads CAWSVWGRGVSYEQYF. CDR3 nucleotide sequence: TGTGCCTGGAGTGTATGGGGCAGGGGGGTATCCTACGAGCAGTACTTC.

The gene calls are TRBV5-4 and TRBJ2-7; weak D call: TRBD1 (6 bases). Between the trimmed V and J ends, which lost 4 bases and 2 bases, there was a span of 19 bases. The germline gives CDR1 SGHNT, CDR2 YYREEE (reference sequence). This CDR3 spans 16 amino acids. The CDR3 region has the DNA TGTGCCAGCAGCGGTCAAGGGACACCTCCCCCCTACGAGCAGTACTTC. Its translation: CASSGQGTPPPYEQYF.

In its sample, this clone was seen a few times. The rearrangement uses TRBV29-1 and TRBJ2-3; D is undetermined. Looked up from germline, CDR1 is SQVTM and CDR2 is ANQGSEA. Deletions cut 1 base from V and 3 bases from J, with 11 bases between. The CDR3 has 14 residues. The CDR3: CSVEVAGKTDTQYF. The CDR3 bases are TGCAGCGTTGAAGTGGCAGGTAAAACAGATACGCAGTATTTT.

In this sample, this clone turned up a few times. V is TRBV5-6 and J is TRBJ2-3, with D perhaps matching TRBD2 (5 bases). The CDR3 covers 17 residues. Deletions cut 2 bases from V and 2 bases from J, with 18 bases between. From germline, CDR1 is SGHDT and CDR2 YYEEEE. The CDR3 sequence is CASSFRRTVGHTDTQYF. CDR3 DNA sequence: TGTGCCAGCAGCTTTCGTCGGACTGTCGGGCACACAGATACGCAGTATTTT.

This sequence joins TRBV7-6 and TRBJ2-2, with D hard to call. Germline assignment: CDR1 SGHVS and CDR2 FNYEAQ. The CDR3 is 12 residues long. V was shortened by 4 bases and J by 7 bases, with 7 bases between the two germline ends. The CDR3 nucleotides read TGTGCCAGCAGCTATTCTATCGGGGAGCTGTTTTTT. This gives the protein CASSYSIGELFF.

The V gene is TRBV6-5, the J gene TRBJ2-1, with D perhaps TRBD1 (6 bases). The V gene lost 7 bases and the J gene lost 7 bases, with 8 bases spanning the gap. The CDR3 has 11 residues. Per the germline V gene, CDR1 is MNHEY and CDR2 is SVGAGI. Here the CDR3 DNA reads TGTGCCAGCAATAGGGGGAATGAGCAGTTCTTC. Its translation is CASNRGNEQFF.

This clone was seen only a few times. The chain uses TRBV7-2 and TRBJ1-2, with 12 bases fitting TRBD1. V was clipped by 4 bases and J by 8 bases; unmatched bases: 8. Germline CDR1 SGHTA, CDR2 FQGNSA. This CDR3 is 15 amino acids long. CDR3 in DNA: TGTGCCAGCAGCTACTCCGGGACAGGGGGCTTGGGCTACACCTTC. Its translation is CASSYSGTGGLGYTF.

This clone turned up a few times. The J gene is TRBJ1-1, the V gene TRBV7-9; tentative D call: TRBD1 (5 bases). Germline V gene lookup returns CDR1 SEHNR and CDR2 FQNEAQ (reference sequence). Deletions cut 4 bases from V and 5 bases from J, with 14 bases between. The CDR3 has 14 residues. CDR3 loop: CASSSQTPGTEAFF. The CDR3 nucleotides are TGTGCCAGCAGCTCCCAGACACCAGGGACTGAAGCTTTCTTT.

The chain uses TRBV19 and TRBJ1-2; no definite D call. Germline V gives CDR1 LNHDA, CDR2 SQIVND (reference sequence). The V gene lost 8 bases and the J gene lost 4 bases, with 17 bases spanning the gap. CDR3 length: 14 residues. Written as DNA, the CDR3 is TGTGCCAGTCACCCCCCGCTGGCCTCCTATGGCTACACCTTC. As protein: CASHPPLASYGYTF.

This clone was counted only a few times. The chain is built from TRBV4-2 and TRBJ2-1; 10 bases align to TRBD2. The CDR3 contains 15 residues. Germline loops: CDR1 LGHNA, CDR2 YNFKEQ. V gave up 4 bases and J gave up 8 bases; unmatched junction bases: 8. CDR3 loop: CASSRSSGGRDEQFF. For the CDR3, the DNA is TGTGCCAGCAGCCGATCTAGCGGGGGTAGGGATGAGCAGTTCTTC.

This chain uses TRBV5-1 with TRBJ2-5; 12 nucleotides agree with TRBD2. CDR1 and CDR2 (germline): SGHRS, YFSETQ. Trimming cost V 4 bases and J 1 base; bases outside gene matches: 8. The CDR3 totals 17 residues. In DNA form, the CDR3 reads TGCGCCAGCAGCCGAAAGACTAGCGGGGGCCTCCAAGAGACCCAGTACTTC. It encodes CASSRKTSGGLQETQYF. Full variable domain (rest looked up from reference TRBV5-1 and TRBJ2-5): KAGVTQTPRYLIKTRGQQVTLSCSPISGHRSVSWYQQTPGQGLQFLFEYFSETQRNKGNFPGRFSGRQFSNSRSEMNVSTLELGDSALYLCASSRKTSGGLQETQYFGPGTRLLVL.